This is a list of T cell receptor beta chains from one sample in a study of T cells in Graves' hyperthyroidism and ophthalmopathy. TCRdb reprocessed the multiplex PCR reads with MiXCR, giving one entry per CDR3 protein. The sample includes 600,000 or so distinct CDR3 sequences, around 15% seen only once; the top ten take around 4%. Sequencing was done on a sample of blood. These TCRs come from a woman aged 30 to 39 with Graves' hyperthyroidism. The CDR3 runs from the conserved cysteine through the conserved F or W. The D gene is left open where the match is weak. The size entry is marked missing in some rows and otherwise reads once, few, many or a size class.

many	TRBV28	NA	TRBJ2-7	CASNSRGISYEQYF	TGTGCCAGCAACTCACGGGGCATCTCCTACGAGCAGTACTTC
NA	TRBV9	TRBD2	TRBJ2-1	CASSVAGGHSYNEQFF	TGTGCCAGCAGCGTTGCGGGAGGCCATTCCTACAATGAGCAGTTCTTC
NA	TRBV6-5	NA	TRBJ1-2	CASSYSTTNYGYTF	TGTGCCAGCAGTTACTCGACCACTAACTATGGCTACACCTTC
few	TRBV6-4	TRBD1	TRBJ1-2	CASKPGTGWDYGYTF	TGTGCCAGCAAACCCGGGACAGGGTGGGACTATGGCTACACCTTC
many	TRBV29-1	NA	TRBJ1-1	CSTLNTEAFF	TGCAGCACACTGAACACTGAAGCTTTCTTT
few	TRBV4-1	NA	TRBJ1-5	CASSQAGFSEPQHF	TGCGCCAGCAGCCAAGCTGGGTTTAGTGAGCCCCAGCATTTT
few	TRBV9	NA	TRBJ1-6	CASSADLGVSPLHF	TGTGCCAGCAGCGCGGACCTAGGGGTCTCACCCCTCCACTTT
many	TRBV5-1	NA	TRBJ2-7	CASSLEADEQYF	TGCGCCAGCAGCTTGGAGGCAGACGAGCAGTACTTC
NA	TRBV7-9	NA	TRBJ2-1	CASSVQGRPDYEQFF	TGTGCCAGCAGTGTACAGGGCCGCCCAGATTACGAGCAGTTCTTC
many	TRBV3-2	NA	TRBJ2-1	CASSQPGQGRSEQFF	TGTGCCAGCAGCCAGCCGGGACAGGGAAGGAGTGAGCAGTTCTTC
many	TRBV28	NA	TRBJ2-3	CASSPRQGTYTDTQYF	TGTGCCAGCAGTCCCCGGCAGGGGACCTACACAGATACGCAGTATTTT
NA	TRBV20-1	TRBD2	TRBJ2-3	CSASLAGAHTQYF	TGCAGTGCTAGCCTAGCGGGAGCCCATACGCAGTATTTT
few	TRBV3-1	NA	TRBJ2-1	CASSPLGLTSSYNEQFF	TGTGCCAGCAGCCCCCTCGGGCTGACAAGCTCCTACAATGAGCAGTTCTTC
many	TRBV27	TRBD2	TRBJ2-7	CASSPGLAGLPEQYF	TGTGCCAGCAGTCCCGGACTAGCGGGACTCCCCGAGCAGTACTTC
many	TRBV19	NA	TRBJ1-1	CASSIGENTEAFF	TGTGCCAGTAGTATAGGCGAGAACACTGAAGCTTTCTTT
once	TRBV5-1	NA	TRBJ1-1	CASSLAYTGTEAFF	TGCGCCAGCAGCTTGGCCTACACGGGGACTGAAGCTTTCTTT
many	TRBV7-7	NA	TRBJ2-7	CASSYQNRDCSYEQYF	TGTGCTAGCAGCTACCAAAACCGGGATTGCTCCTACGAGCAGTACTTC
NA	TRBV5-4	NA	TRBJ1-1	CASSLEPTANTEAFF	TGTGCCAGCAGCTTGGAACCGACAGCGAACACTGAAGCTTTCTTT
NA	TRBV4-1	NA	TRBJ1-1	CASSLGQDDTEAFF	TGCGCCAGCAGCCTTGGGCAGGATGACACTGAAGCTTTCTTT
NA	TRBV27	TRBD2	TRBJ2-1	CASSRLAGAAYNEQFF	TGTGCCAGCAGCCGACTAGCGGGAGCGGCCTACAATGAGCAGTTCTTC
many	TRBV7-2	NA	TRBJ2-3	CASRWGETSTDTQYF	TGTGCCAGCAGGTGGGGCGAGACAAGCACAGATACGCAGTATTTT
NA	TRBV29-1	NA	TRBJ1-2	CSVEKPANYGYTF	TGCAGCGTTGAAAAGCCCGCTAACTATGGCTACACCTTC